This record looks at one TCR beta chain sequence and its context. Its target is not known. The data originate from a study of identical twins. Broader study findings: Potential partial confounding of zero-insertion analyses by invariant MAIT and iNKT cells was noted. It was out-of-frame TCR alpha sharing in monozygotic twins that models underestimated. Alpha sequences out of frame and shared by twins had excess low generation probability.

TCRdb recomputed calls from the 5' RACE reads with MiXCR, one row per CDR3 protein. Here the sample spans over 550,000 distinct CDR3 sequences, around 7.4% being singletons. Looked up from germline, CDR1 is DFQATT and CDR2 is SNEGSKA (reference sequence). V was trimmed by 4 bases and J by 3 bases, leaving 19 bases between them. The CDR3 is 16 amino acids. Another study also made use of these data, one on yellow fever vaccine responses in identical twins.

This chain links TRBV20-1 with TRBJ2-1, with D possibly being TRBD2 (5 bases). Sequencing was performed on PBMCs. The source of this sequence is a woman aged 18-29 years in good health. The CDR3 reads CSATPWGVTLYNEQFF. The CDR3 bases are TGCAGTGCTACCCCGTGGGGAGTGACCCTCTACAATGAGCAGTTCTTC.